This TCR beta chain was captured by sequencing in a study of blood T cells in healthy people across ages. Primers used in a second PCR of about 6 to 11 cycles were a sample-barcoded 5' primer and a J-beta primer mix. One entry per CDR3 protein results from TCRdb running MiXCR on the 5' RACE reads. In the table there are 1,500,000 or so distinct CDR3 sequences, 40% to 45% of which are singletons. Caucasian individuals from Russia who were healthy and aged about 6 to 90 acted as donors. This sequence originates from a woman aged 18-35 years in good health. Material: blood.

The CDR3 DNA reads TGTGCCAGCAGAGCGGGACAGGGCCCCAATCAGCCCCAGCATTTT. Translation: CASRAGQGPNQPQHF. V usage is TRBV6-2 or TRBV6-3 and J usage is TRBJ1-5; 9 nucleotides line up with TRBD1. Germline loops: CDR1 MNHEY, CDR2 SVGEGT. There are 15 residues in the CDR3. V lost 6 bases, J lost 3 bases, and 6 bases stayed unmatched.